The sequence of this T cell receptor beta chain was determined in a study of STAT5B mutations in CD4+ large granular lymphocyte leukemia. Study-wide points: Top patient clones used TRBV06 genes more often: 8/27 versus 2/35 in controls.

Trimming took 3 bases from V and 4 from J, leaving 13 bases between them. The CDR3 has 15 amino acids. Germline values: CDR1 MNHEY, CDR2 SMNVEV (reference sequence). For this clone: Antigen: not known.

Generated by immunoSEQ multiplex PCR, the TCRdb table keeps only in-frame clones and is missing some. The table includes about 50,000 clones, around 81% detected once. Healthy controls were blood donor buffy coats. The chain employs TRBV27 and TRBJ1-3; possibly TRBD1 for D (5 bases). The sequence came from a human donor in good health. The sequenced sample consisted of CD4+ T cells from blood buffy coats. CDR3: CASSLEGATGNTIYF. CDR3 nucleotide sequence: TGTGCCAGCAGTTTGGAAGGGGCAACGGGAAACACCATATATTTT.